This T cell receptor beta chain was found in a study of identical twins. Study conclusions and caveats: Insertions ran lower in abundant cord blood beta clonotypes, though not in memory repertoires.

Germline CDR1 reads MNHEY; CDR2 reads SVGEGT. J gave up 5 bases and V 9 bases, and 12 bases lay outside the gene matches. The CDR3 loop spans 14 amino acids. After template switching added a universal primer site, the resulting cDNA carried unique molecular identifiers. TCRdb ran MiXCR on the 5' RACE reads and lists one entry per CDR3 protein. The sample holds roughly 470,000 distinct CDR3 sequences, around 15% seen once. Comments on this clonotype: Its antigen remains unknown.

The same sample was also used in a study of yellow fever vaccine responses in identical twins.

Sequenced material: CD4+ T cells sorted from blood. This receptor was obtained from a woman aged 18-35 years in good health. The V and J genes are TRBV6-2 or TRBV6-3 and TRBJ2-7, with TRBD2 identical over 8 bases. Written as DNA, the CDR3 is TGTGCCAGTATCGCTCGTGGGACTAGTGACGAGCAGTACTTC. This gives the protein CASIARGTSDEQYF.